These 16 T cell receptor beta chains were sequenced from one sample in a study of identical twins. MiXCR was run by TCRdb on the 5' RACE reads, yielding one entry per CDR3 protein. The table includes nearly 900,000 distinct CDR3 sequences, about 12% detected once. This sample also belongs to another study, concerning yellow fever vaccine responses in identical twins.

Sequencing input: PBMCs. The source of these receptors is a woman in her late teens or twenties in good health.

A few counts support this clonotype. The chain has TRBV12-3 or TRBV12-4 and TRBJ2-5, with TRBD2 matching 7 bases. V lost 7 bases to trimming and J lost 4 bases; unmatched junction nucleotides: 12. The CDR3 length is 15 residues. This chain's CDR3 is CASTAGAEQLETQYF. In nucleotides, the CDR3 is TGTGCCAGCACCGCGGGAGCGGAACAACTAGAGACCCAGTACTTC.

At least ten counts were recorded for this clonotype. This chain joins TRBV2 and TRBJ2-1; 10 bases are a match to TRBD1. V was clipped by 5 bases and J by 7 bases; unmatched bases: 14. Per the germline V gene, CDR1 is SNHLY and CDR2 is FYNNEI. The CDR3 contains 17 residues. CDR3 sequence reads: CASSKGNGQGVLNEQFF. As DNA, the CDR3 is TGTGCCAGCAGTAAAGGGAACGGACAGGGGGTTTTGAATGAGCAGTTCTTC.

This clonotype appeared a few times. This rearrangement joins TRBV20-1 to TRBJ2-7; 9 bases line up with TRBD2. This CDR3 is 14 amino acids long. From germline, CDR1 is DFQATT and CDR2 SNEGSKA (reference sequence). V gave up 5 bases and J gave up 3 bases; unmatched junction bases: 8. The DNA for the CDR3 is TGCAGTGCTGCGGAGACTAGCGGTATCTACGAGCAGTACTTC. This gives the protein CSAAETSGIYEQYF.

DNA for the CDR3: TGTGCCAGCAGCACCCGAGATACAGGGAGGGGAGGCTACACCTTC. It encodes CASSTRDTGRGGYTF. The V and J genes are TRBV9 and TRBJ1-2; perhaps TRBD1 as D (6 bases). V was cut by 4 bases and J by 8 bases, with 21 bases left in between. This CDR3 is 15 amino acids long. Germline assignment: CDR1 SGDLS and CDR2 YYNGEE.

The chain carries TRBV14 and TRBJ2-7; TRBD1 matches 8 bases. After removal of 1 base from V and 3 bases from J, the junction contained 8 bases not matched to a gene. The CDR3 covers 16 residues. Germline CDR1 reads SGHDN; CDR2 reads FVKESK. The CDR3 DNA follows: TGTGCCAGCAGCCAAGGGGTCGACAGGGGAATCTACGAGCAGTACTTC. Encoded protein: CASSQGVDRGIYEQYF.

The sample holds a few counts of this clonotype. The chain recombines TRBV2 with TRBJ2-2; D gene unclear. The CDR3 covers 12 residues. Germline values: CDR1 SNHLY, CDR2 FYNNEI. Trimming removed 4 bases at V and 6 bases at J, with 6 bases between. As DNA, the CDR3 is TGTGCCAGCAGTGTTGAACCCGGGGAGCTGTTTTTT. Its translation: CASSVEPGELFF.

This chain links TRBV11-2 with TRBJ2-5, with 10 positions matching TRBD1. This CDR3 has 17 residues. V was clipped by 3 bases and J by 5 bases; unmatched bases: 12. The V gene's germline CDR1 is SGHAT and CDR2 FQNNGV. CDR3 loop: CASSFTVRDRGLETQYF. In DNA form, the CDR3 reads TGTGCCAGCAGCTTTACTGTTCGGGACAGGGGATTGGAGACCCAGTACTTC.

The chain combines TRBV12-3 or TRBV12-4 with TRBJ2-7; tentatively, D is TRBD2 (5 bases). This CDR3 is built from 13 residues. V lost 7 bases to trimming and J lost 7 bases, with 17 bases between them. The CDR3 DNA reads TGTGCCAGCACCCTACTCGGGATGCGGGAGCAGTACTTC. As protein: CASTLLGMREQYF.

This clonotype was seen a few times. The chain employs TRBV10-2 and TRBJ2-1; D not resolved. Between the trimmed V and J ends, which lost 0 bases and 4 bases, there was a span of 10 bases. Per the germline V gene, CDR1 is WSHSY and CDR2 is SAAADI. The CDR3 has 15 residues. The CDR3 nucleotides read TGCGCCAGCAGTGAGTCGGATTTCGGGTACAATGAGCAGTTCTTC. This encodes CASSESDFGYNEQFF.

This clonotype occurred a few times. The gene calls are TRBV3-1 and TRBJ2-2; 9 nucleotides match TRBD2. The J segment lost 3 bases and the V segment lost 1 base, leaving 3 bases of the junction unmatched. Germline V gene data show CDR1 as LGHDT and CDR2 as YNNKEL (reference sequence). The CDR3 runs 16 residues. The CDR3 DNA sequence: TGTGCCAGCAGCCAAGCTCGCGGGAGGGACACCGGGGAGCTGTTTTTT. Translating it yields CASSQARGRDTGELFF.

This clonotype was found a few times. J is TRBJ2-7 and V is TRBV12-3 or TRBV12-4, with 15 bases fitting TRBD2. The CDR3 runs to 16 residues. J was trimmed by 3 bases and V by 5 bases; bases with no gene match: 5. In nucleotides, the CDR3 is TGTGCCAGCAGTCACGCGGGACTAGCGGGAGGCTACGAGCAGTACTTC. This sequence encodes CASSHAGLAGGYEQYF.

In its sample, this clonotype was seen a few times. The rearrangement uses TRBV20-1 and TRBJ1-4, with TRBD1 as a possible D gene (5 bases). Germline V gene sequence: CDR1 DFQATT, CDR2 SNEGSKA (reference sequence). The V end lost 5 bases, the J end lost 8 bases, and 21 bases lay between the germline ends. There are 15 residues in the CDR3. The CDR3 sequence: CSARAPSRGEEKLFF. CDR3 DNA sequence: TGCAGTGCTCGAGCCCCCTCGAGGGGCGAGGAAAAACTGTTTTTT.

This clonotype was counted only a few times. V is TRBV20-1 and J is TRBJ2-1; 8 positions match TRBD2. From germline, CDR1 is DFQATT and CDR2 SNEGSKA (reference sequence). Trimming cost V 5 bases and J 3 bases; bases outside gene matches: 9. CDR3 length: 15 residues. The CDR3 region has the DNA TGCAGTGCTCGCGCCAGCGGGAGAGGCTACAATGAGCAGTTCTTC. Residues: CSARASGRGYNEQFF.

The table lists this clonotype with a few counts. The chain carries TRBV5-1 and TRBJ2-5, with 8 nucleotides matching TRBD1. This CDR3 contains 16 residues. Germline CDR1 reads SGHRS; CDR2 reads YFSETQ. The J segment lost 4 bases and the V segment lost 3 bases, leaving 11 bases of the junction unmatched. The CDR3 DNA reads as TGCGCCAGCAGCTCTACTCTATTTGGACAGGGAGAGACCCAGTACTTC. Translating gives CASSSTLFGQGETQYF.

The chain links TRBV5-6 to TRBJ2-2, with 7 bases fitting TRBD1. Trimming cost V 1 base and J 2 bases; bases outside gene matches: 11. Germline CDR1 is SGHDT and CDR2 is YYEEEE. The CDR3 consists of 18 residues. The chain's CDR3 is CASSLSNWAGGNTGELFF. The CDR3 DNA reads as TGTGCCAGCAGCTTGAGTAACTGGGCAGGGGGAAACACCGGGGAGCTGTTTTTT.

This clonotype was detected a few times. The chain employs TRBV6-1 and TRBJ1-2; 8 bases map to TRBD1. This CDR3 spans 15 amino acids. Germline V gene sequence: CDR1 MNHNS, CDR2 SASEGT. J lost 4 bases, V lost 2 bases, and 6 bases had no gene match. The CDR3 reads CASSERGDRSYGYTF. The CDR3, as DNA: TGTGCCAGCAGTGAAAGGGGGGACAGGAGCTATGGCTACACCTTC.